This TCR beta chain emerged from a study of human T cells and chemical hapten exposure. TCRdb redid the calling of the RACE reads with MiXCR, one entry per CDR3 protein. The top ten hold 1.3% of the sample, which has 89,000 or so distinct CDR3 sequences, approximately 6.6% seen once. The time point denotes: patch test 2, 6 weeks after DPC sensitization. Specified treatment: therapeutic diphenylcyclopropenone sensitization with weekly scalp DPC. Trimming took 1 base from V and 4 from J, leaving 17 bases between them. CDR3 size: 17 residues. The germline gives CDR1 KGHSH, CDR2 LQKENI. This clonotype has only a few counts.

This sequence was found in a woman in her 30s with alopecia areata. Some clones in this sample may be carry-over from other donors' samples. The chain couples TRBV18 to TRBJ2-1, with a tentative D call TRBD2 (5 bases). The sample was whole blood, taken in connection with sensitization to the hapten diphenylcyclopropenone (DPC). Here the CDR3 DNA reads TGTGCCAGCTCACCACGCGGGTATTTCGGGGATTACAATGAGCAGTTCTTC. Protein: CASSPRGYFGDYNEQFF.